One and the same sample provided the 15 T cell receptor beta chains below, sequenced in a study of blood T cell repertoires in COVID-19. Produced via immunoSEQ multiplex PCR; TCRdb's table is partial and in-frame only. This table holds about 150,000 clones, under 85% found once. Sequencing input: peripheral blood. The receptors here all came from a man aged 60 to 69 with COVID-19, enrolled during active disease.

This CDR3 reads CASSGRASGELFF. The CDR3 nucleotides are TGTGCCAGCAGCGGCAGGGCTTCCGGGGAGCTGTTTTTT. This sequence joins TRBV7-8 and TRBJ2-2; possibly TRBD1 for D (5 bases). This CDR3 has 13 residues. V dropped 5 bases and J dropped 6 bases, with 10 bases sitting between them. The germline CDR1 and CDR2 sequences are SGHVS and FQNEAQ.

The gene calls are TRBV9 and TRBJ1-1, with D possibly being TRBD1 (5 bases). Between the trimmed V and J ends, which lost 0 bases and 2 bases, there was a span of 8 bases. Germline-derived CDR1 and CDR2 are SGDLS and YYNGEE. The CDR3 is 14 residues long. The CDR3 sequence is CASSVVGPNTEAFF. DNA for the CDR3: TGTGCCAGCAGCGTAGTGGGGCCAAACACTGAAGCTTTCTTT.

V is TRBV5-1 and J is TRBJ2-7, with 10 nucleotides matching TRBD2. Losses at the gene ends were 6 bases for V and 7 bases for J; bases not matched to a gene: 13. CDR3 length equals 15 residues. CDR1 and CDR2 from the germline V gene are SGHRS and YFSETQ. The CDR3 DNA follows: TGCGCCAGCACTCTATTTAGCGGGGGGCGGGGTGAGCAGTACTTC. Amino acids: CASTLFSGGRGEQYF.

The chain joins TRBV6-1 to TRBJ2-3; D not resolved. This CDR3 spans 16 amino acids. V gave up 1 base and J gave up 0 bases, with 11 bases separating them. CDR1 and CDR2 from the germline V gene are MNHNS and SASEGT. In DNA, the CDR3 is TGTGCCAGCAGTGAAGGTGGCGGTTCTAGCACAGATACGCAGTATTTT. Encoded protein: CASSEGGGSSTDTQYF.

V usage is TRBV14 and J usage is TRBJ2-7; 8 positions agree with TRBD2. V shed 5 bases and J 6 bases; nucleotides not matched to a gene: 15. The CDR3 length is 16 residues. The germline V gene encodes CDR1 SGHDN and CDR2 FVKESK. Written as DNA, the CDR3 is TGTGCCAGCAGCTCGGGACTAGGTAGGGGGGGCGTCGAGCAGTACTTC. It is translated as CASSSGLGRGGVEQYF.

The gene calls are TRBV14 and TRBJ2-1, with TRBD1 matching 7 bases. J was trimmed by 5 bases and V by 4 bases; bases with no gene match: 11. CDR3 size: 16 residues. CDR1 and CDR2 (germline): SGHDN, FVKESK. CDR3 protein: CASSLIGGRGNNEQFF. In DNA form, the CDR3 reads TGTGCCAGCAGCCTAATCGGAGGCAGGGGGAACAATGAGCAGTTCTTC.

The V and J genes are TRBV11-3 and TRBJ1-2, with D tentatively TRBD1 (5 bases). Looked up from germline, CDR1 is SGHNT and CDR2 is YENEEA. The CDR3 covers 14 residues. Trimming removed 5 bases at V and 8 bases at J, with 18 bases between. CDR3 residues: CASSASSGKGGYTF. CDR3 nucleotides: TGTGCCAGCAGCGCAAGTTCAGGGAAGGGGGGCTACACCTTC.

V usage is TRBV6-5 and J usage is TRBJ2-5, with 9 bases that match TRBD2. This CDR3 is 15 amino acids long. CDR1 and CDR2 (germline): MNHEY, SVGAGI. V lost 6 bases and J lost 6; bases outside the gene matches: 11. The CDR3 DNA follows: TGTGCCAGCAGAAAGGGGCGGGGGGGCGGTAAGACCCAGTACTTC. This codes for CASRKGRGGGKTQYF.

The rearrangement uses TRBV7-2 and TRBJ1-5; D uncertain. The CDR3 is made up of 13 amino acids. Germline loops: CDR1 SGHTA, CDR2 FQGNSA. V was shortened by 5 bases and J by 1 base, with 6 bases between the two germline ends. The CDR3 nucleotides are TGTGCCAGCAGCCCTCAGAGCAATCAGCCCCAGCATTTT. It yields the protein CASSPQSNQPQHF.

The DNA of the CDR3 is TGTGCCAGCAGCGTCGCCGGGGATCAGCCCCAGCATTTT. It encodes CASSVAGDQPQHF. This chain connects TRBV12-3 or TRBV12-4 to TRBJ1-5, with D uncertain. The CDR3 is 13 residues long. Trimming took off 6 bases at V and 5 bases at J, with 11 bases between the two ends.

The chain joins TRBV9 to TRBJ1-3; D is unresolved. CDR3 length: 14 amino acids. Trimming shortened V by 0 bases and J by 4 bases, and 8 bases separated the two germline ends. Germline-derived CDR1 and CDR2 are SGDLS and YYNGEE. The CDR3 DNA reads TGTGCCAGCAGCGTAGCGGGTGCAGGAAACACCATATATTTT. Translated: CASSVAGAGNTIYF.

The chain uses TRBV28 and TRBJ1-2; the D gene is possibly TRBD1 (5 bases). Trimming cost V 4 bases and J 5 bases, with 8 bases left between them. Looked up from germline, CDR1 is MDHEN and CDR2 is SYDVKM. This CDR3 has 12 amino acids. The CDR3: CASSSGHYGYTF. The CDR3 coding sequence is TGTGCCAGCAGTTCAGGACATTATGGCTACACCTTC.

This clone was observed once. This chain uses TRBV11-2 with TRBJ2-5; weak D call: TRBD1 (6 bases). The CDR3 has 15 residues. CDR1 SGHAT and CDR2 FQNNGV come from the germline V gene. The V gene lost 5 bases and the J gene lost 7 bases, with 20 bases spanning the gap. This CDR3 is CASSPIQGGGGTQYF. In DNA, the CDR3 is TGTGCCAGCAGCCCGATCCAGGGTGGGGGCGGGACCCAGTACTTC.

The V and J genes are TRBV27 and TRBJ1-5; D possibly corresponds to TRBD1 (5 bases). The germline V gene encodes CDR1 MNHEY and CDR2 SMNVEV (reference sequence). This CDR3 comprises 14 residues. V lost 2 bases to trimming and J lost 6 bases, with 11 bases between them. CDR3 nucleotides: TGTGCCAGCAGTTTAATCGGGGGGGGTCAGCCCCAGCATTTT. This sequence encodes CASSLIGGGQPQHF.

This chain connects TRBV10-2 to TRBJ2-7; tentative D call: TRBD1 (6 bases). Trimming shortened V by 7 bases and J by 0 bases, and 16 bases separated the two germline ends. CDR1 WSHSY and CDR2 SAAADI come from the germline V gene. This CDR3 has 15 amino acids. The CDR3 DNA is TGCGCCAGCAACCCGGGACACGAAGGCTCCTACGAGCAGTACTTC. Translated, it gives CASNPGHEGSYEQYF.